The subject of this entry is one TCR beta chain. No antigen is known for it. Before sequencing took place, the ViraFEST assay used viral peptide pools to expand antigen-specific CD4+ T cells. Following culture for around 10 days, CD4+ T cells were isolated. As their vaccination, participants received two doses of either BNT162b2 or mRNA-1273. The data are from a study of vaccination effects on CD4 cells after COVID-19. V shed 2 bases and J shed 0 bases, with 8 bases lying between them. Germline CDR1 and CDR2: SEHNR and FQNEAQ (reference sequence). The CDR3 runs 16 residues. Clones were read by immunoSEQ multiplex PCR, and TCRdb kept only the in-frame ones, dropping some. The sample shows 67,000 or so clones, 75% to 85% of them seen only once. Study results and limitations: There was only 1 of 255 vaccine-induced clones in healthy vaccinees that cross-reacted with common cold coronaviruses.

This receptor was identified in a human donor who received a COVID-19 vaccine. The chain has TRBV7-9 and TRBJ2-6; D is ambiguous. This specimen consisted of CD4+ T cells from PBMCs cultured with HCoV-229E spike peptides, obtained after COVID-19 vaccination. The CDR3, as DNA: TGTGCCAGCAGCTTAAGCAAGGGCTCTGGGGCCAACGTCCTGACTTTC. It encodes CASSLSKGSGANVLTF.